This record concerns one TCR beta chain sequence. Its antigen is currently unknown. The data stem from a study of T cells in women clearing cervical HPV infection. General study results and limits: CIN3+ cases had significantly higher TCR repertoire richness than controls, but evenness did not differ.

TCRdb's table, derived via immunoSEQ multiplex PCR, lists solely in-frame clones and lacks some. The repertoire shows about 24,000 clones; the top ten hold roughly 6.6%. This receptor was taken from a woman aged 18-69 years with a cervical HPV16 infection that either progressed to CIN3+ or cleared (not recorded which). The source material was blood buffy coat.

This CDR3 reads CASSIWDNNQPQYF. The covered CDR3 bases are TGTGCCAGTAGTATTTGGGACAACAATCAGCCG. V gene TRBV19 combines with J gene TRBJ2-3; a weak D match, TRBD1 (6 bases). The read comes to an end 3 residues before the CDR3 does, leaving the germline J gene to fill in the end. Germline CDR1 and CDR2: LNHDA and SQIVND (reference sequence). This CDR3 comprises 14 residues.